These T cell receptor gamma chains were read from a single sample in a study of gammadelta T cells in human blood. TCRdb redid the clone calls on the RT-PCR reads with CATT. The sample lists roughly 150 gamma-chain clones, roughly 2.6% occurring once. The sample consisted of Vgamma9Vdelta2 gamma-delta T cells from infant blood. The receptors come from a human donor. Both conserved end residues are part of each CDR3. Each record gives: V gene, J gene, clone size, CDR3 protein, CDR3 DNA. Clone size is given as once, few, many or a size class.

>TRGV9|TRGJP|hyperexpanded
CALWEVQLGKKIKVF
TGTGCCTTGTGGGAGGTGCAGTTGGGCAAAAAAATCAAGGTATTT
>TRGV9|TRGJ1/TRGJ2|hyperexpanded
CALWDSYYKKLF
TGTGCCTTGTGGGATTCTTATTATAAGAAACTCTTT
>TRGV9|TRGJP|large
CALWEVLALGKKIKVF
TGTGCCTTGTGGGAGGTGCTGGCGTTGGGCAAAAAAATCAAGGTATTT
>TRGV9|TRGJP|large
CALWEVQGELGKKIKVF
TGTGCCTTGTGGGAGGTGCAGGGGGAGTTGGGCAAAAAAATCAAGGTATTT
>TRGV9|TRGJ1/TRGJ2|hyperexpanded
CALWEVGPNKKLF
TGTGCCTTGTGGGAGGTAGGGCCGAATAAGAAACTCTTT
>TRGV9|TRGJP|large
CALWEVGLGKKIKVF
TGTGCCTTGTGGGAGGTGGGCTTGGGCAAAAAAATCAAGGTATTT
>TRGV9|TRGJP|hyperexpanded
CALWEVGELGKKIKVF
TGTGCCTTGTGGGAGGTGGGAGAGTTGGGCAAAAAAATCAAGGTATTT
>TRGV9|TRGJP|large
CALWEVQVELGKKIKVF
TGTGCCTTGTGGGAGGTGCAAGTTGAGTTGGGCAAAAAAATCAAGGTATTT
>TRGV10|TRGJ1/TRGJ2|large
CAAWDGGDYKKLF
TGTGCTGCGTGGGATGGTGGAGATTATAAGAAACTCTTT
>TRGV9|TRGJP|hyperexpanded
CALWEVQELGKKIKVF
TGTGCCTTGTGGGAGGTGCAAGAGTTGGGCAAAAAAATCAAGGTATTT
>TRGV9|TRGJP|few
CAWWELKELGKKIKVF
TGTGCATGGTGGGAGCTAAAAGAGTTGGGCAAAAAAATCAAGGTATTT
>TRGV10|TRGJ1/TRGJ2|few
CAAWDKKLF
TGTGCTGCGTGGGATAAGAAACTCTTT
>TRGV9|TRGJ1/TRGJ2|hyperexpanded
CALWEGLGNYYKKLF
TGTGCCTTGTGGGAGGGATTGGGGAATTATTATAAGAAACTCTTT
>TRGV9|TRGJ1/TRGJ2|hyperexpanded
CALWENYYKKLF
TGTGCCTTGTGGGAGAATTATTATAAGAAACTCTTT
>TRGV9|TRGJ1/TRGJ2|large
CALWEVRNTYYKKLF
TGTGCCTTGTGGGAGGTCCGTAATACTTATTATAAGAAACTCTTT
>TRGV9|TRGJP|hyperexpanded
CALWEKELGKKIKVF
TGTGCCTTGTGGGAGAAAGAGTTGGGCAAAAAAATCAAGGTATTT
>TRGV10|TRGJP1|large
CAAWINTTGWFKIF
TGTGCTGCGTGGATTAATACCACTGGTTGGTTCAAGATATTT
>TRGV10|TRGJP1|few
CAAWDYKTF
TGTGCTGCGTGGGATTATAAGACCTTT